Detailed here is one T cell receptor beta chain. The CDR3 covers 14 residues. V was cut by 4 bases and J by 8 bases, with 17 bases left in between. Looked up from germline, CDR1 is SGHVS and CDR2 is FNYEAQ. This table comes from immunoSEQ multiplex PCR, and its TCRdb copy is limited to in-frame clones, with some not included. Of more than 2 million clones in the sample, 85% to 95% were seen once. The data originate from a study of shared clonotypes between healthy human individuals. The sample comprised naive CD4+ T cells sorted from blood. Specified subset: CD45RA+ positively selected. The chain combines TRBV7-6 with TRBJ1-2; D remains ambiguous. The sequence came from a man between 18 and 35 years old in good health. CDR3 sequence (DNA): TGTGCCAGCAGCTCACCGGGCTCAACCGGCGGCTACACCTTC. Its protein product is CASSSPGSTGGYTF.